A selection of T cell receptor beta chains follows, all from one sample in a study of long-term antiretroviral therapy in people with HIV. TCRdb's table, derived via immunoSEQ multiplex PCR, lists solely in-frame clones and lacks some. This sample has over 10,000 clones, with 77% found just once. This specimen consisted of unsorted PBMCs, obtained 0.5 years before starting antiretroviral therapy. These TCRs come from a woman aged 40 to 50 with HIV. CDR3s include the opening cysteine and the closing phenylalanine or tryptophan. Fields, in order: J gene, CDR3 length, clone size, V gene, D gene, CDR3 protein, CDR3 DNA. A D gene is named only where the DNA matches it firmly. Some rows mark clone size as missing; the rest say once, few, many or name a class of expanded clone.

J gene: TRBJ1-6; CDR3 length: 14; clone size: -; V gene: TRBV9; D gene: TRBD1; CDR3 protein: CASSDSGGSSPLHF; CDR3 DNA: TGTGCCAGCAGCGACTCAGGGGGCAGTTCACCCCTCCACTTT
J gene: TRBJ2-7; CDR3 length: 16; clone size: few; V gene: TRBV7-8; D gene: TRBD2; CDR3 protein: CASSLLAGGPLGEQYF; CDR3 DNA: TGTGCCAGCAGCTTATTAGCGGGAGGACCCTTAGGCGAGCAGTACTTC
J gene: TRBJ1-5; CDR3 length: 18; clone size: few; V gene: TRBV10-1; D gene: -; CDR3 protein: CASSVCGSSNGGNQPQHF; CDR3 DNA: TGCGCCAGCAGTGTGTGTGGGTCCTCTAATGGGGGCAATCAGCCCCAGCATTTT
J gene: TRBJ1-2; CDR3 length: 16; clone size: -; V gene: TRBV2; D gene: TRBD1; CDR3 protein: CASSEDWTGVMGGYTF; CDR3 DNA: TGTGCCAGCAGTGAAGATTGGACAGGGGTCATGGGCGGCTACACCTTC
J gene: TRBJ1-2; CDR3 length: 16; clone size: -; V gene: TRBV4-1; D gene: -; CDR3 protein: CASSQDWVGASYGYTF; CDR3 DNA: TGCGCCAGCAGCCAAGATTGGGTCGGGGCGAGCTATGGCTACACCTTC
J gene: TRBJ1-1; CDR3 length: 14; clone size: -; V gene: TRBV6-5; D gene: -; CDR3 protein: CASTTGAGGTEAFF; CDR3 DNA: TGTGCCAGCACCACCGGTGCAGGTGGAACTGAAGCTTTCTTT
J gene: TRBJ2-1; CDR3 length: 17; clone size: -; V gene: TRBV7-2; D gene: TRBD2; CDR3 protein: CASSVRPGLADYNEQFF; CDR3 DNA: TGTGCCAGCAGCGTTCGTCCGGGACTAGCGGATTACAATGAGCAGTTCTTC
J gene: TRBJ1-3; CDR3 length: 14; clone size: once; V gene: TRBV5-4; D gene: -; CDR3 protein: CASSPRGSGNTIYF; CDR3 DNA: TGTGCCAGCAGCCCCCGGGGCTCCGGAAACACCATATATTTT
J gene: TRBJ1-6; CDR3 length: 14; clone size: -; V gene: TRBV27; D gene: -; CDR3 protein: CASSLGTANSPLHF; CDR3 DNA: TGTGCCAGCAGCCTCGGGACCGCCAATTCACCCCTCCACTTT
J gene: TRBJ2-7; CDR3 length: 14; clone size: -; V gene: TRBV7-9; D gene: -; CDR3 protein: CASSLGPASYEQYF; CDR3 DNA: TGTGCCAGCAGCTTAGGACCGGCATCCTACGAGCAGTACTTC
J gene: TRBJ1-4; CDR3 length: 18; clone size: -; V gene: TRBV18; D gene: TRBD1; CDR3 protein: CASSPLTGRGPTNEKLFF; CDR3 DNA: TGTGCCAGCTCACCGTTGACAGGGAGGGGCCCTACTAATGAAAAACTGTTTTTT
J gene: TRBJ2-1; CDR3 length: 17; clone size: -; V gene: TRBV19; D gene: TRBD2; CDR3 protein: CASSIDLASGGANEQFF; CDR3 DNA: TGTGCCAGTAGTATAGATCTGGCTAGCGGGGGGGCAAATGAGCAGTTCTTC
J gene: TRBJ2-3; CDR3 length: 15; clone size: -; V gene: TRBV5-6; D gene: TRBD2; CDR3 protein: CASSRGSGRGDTQYF; CDR3 DNA: TGTGCCAGCAGTCGGGGTAGCGGGAGGGGAGATACGCAGTATTTT
J gene: TRBJ2-4; CDR3 length: 14; clone size: -; V gene: TRBV7-9; D gene: -; CDR3 protein: CASSSTIAKNIQYF; CDR3 DNA: TGTGCCAGCAGCTCCACTATAGCCAAAAACATTCAGTACTTC
J gene: TRBJ1-1; CDR3 length: 15; clone size: few; V gene: TRBV4-1; D gene: -; CDR3 protein: CASSQVTPGNTEAFF; CDR3 DNA: TGCGCCAGCAGCCAAGTGACCCCAGGGAACACTGAAGCTTTCTTT
J gene: TRBJ1-1; CDR3 length: 13; clone size: -; V gene: TRBV29-1; D gene: -; CDR3 protein: CSVEGRQNTEAFF; CDR3 DNA: TGCAGCGTTGAGGGCAGGCAGAACACTGAAGCTTTCTTT
J gene: TRBJ2-7; CDR3 length: 12; clone size: -; V gene: TRBV5-1; D gene: -; CDR3 protein: CASSLGAYEQYF; CDR3 DNA: TGCGCCAGCAGCTTGGGGGCCTACGAGCAGTACTTC
J gene: TRBJ2-7; CDR3 length: 15; clone size: -; V gene: TRBV11-2; D gene: TRBD1; CDR3 protein: CASSLKGQGAPEQYF; CDR3 DNA: TGTGCCAGCAGCTTAAAAGGACAGGGGGCCCCCGAGCAGTACTTC